These T cell receptor beta chains were read from a single sample in a study of T cell responses to AZD1222 COVID-19 vaccine. The method was immunoSEQ multiplex PCR; TCRdb's version includes in-frame clones alone and lacks a portion of them. Among 100,000 to 150,000 clones listed, roughly 90% were seen once. The sequencing here drew on peripheral blood, taken on day 0 of AZD1222 vaccination. The receptors were gathered from an adult in good health. The CDR3 runs from the conserved cysteine through the conserved F or W. The D gene is left open where the match is weak. Expanded clones are given a class, and other clones once, few, many or no size at all.

D: -
size: -
V: TRBV19
J: TRBJ1-1
CDR3: CASSILMAPALTEAFF
DNA: TGTGCCAGTAGTATCCTAATGGCCCCCGCGTTAACTGAAGCTTTCTTT

D: -
size: -
V: TRBV30
J: TRBJ1-5
CDR3: CAWSVREGLAPQHF
DNA: TGTGCCTGGAGTGTCCGGGAGGGGCTAGCACCCCAGCATTTT

D: -
size: -
V: TRBV4-2
J: TRBJ1-2
CDR3: CASSQEIRPTNYGYTF
DNA: TGTGCCAGCAGCCAAGAAATAAGGCCTACTAACTATGGCTACACCTTC

D: -
size: -
V: TRBV30
J: TRBJ1-5
CDR3: CAWSGQQNQPQHF
DNA: TGTGCCTGGAGTGGGCAGCAAAATCAGCCCCAGCATTTT

D: -
size: -
V: TRBV4-1
J: TRBJ2-7
CDR3: CASSHNIEGNEQYF
DNA: TGCGCCAGCAGCCACAATATCGAGGGCAACGAGCAGTACTTC

D: -
size: -
V: TRBV2
J: TRBJ1-3
CDR3: CASSEAVGISGNTIYF
DNA: TGTGCCAGCAGTGAAGCGGTAGGCATCTCTGGAAACACCATATATTTT

D: -
size: -
V: TRBV11-2
J: TRBJ2-7
CDR3: CASSLVHEQYF
DNA: TGTGCCAGCAGCTTGGTCCACGAGCAGTACTTC

D: TRBD1
size: -
V: TRBV7-9
J: TRBJ1-1
CDR3: CASGGQGVSLNPNTEAFF
DNA: TGTGCCAGCGGGGGACAGGGGGTGAGCTTGAACCCGAACACTGAAGCTTTCTTT

D: TRBD1
size: -
V: TRBV4-3
J: TRBJ2-1
CDR3: CASSQDLGTGYNEQFF
DNA: TGCGCCAGCAGCCAAGATTTGGGGACAGGGTACAATGAGCAGTTCTTC

D: TRBD2
size: -
V: TRBV5-1
J: TRBJ2-5
CDR3: CASSLGRPAGVKGETQYF
DNA: TGCGCCAGCAGCCTCGGGCGACCGGCGGGGGTGAAGGGAGAGACCCAGTACTTC

D: -
size: -
V: TRBV7-3
J: TRBJ1-6
CDR3: CASSLTRDSPLHF
DNA: TGTGCCAGCAGCTTAACGAGGGATTCACCCCTCCACTTT

D: -
size: -
V: TRBV6-5
J: TRBJ1-1
CDR3: CASSRQGRSEAFF
DNA: TGTGCCAGCAGTCGGCAGGGCCGCTCTGAAGCTTTCTTT

D: -
size: -
V: TRBV7-2
J: TRBJ2-1
CDR3: CASSLRGTGEQFF
DNA: TGTGCCAGCAGCTTGCGAGGTACGGGTGAGCAGTTCTTC

D: -
size: -
V: TRBV2
J: TRBJ1-1
CDR3: CATQQGLGTEAFF
DNA: TGTGCCACACAACAGGGTCTGGGCACTGAAGCTTTCTTT

D: -
size: -
V: TRBV7-2
J: TRBJ1-3
CDR3: CASSLFQTESSGNTIYF
DNA: TGTGCCAGCAGCTTATTCCAGACGGAGAGCTCTGGAAACACCATATATTTT

D: -
size: -
V: TRBV5-4
J: TRBJ1-3
CDR3: CASSPAGGSGNTIYF
DNA: TGTGCCAGCAGCCCGGCGGGGGGTTCGGGAAACACCATATATTTT

D: -
size: -
V: TRBV29-1
J: TRBJ2-1
CDR3: CSVLPGRDEQFF
DNA: TGCAGCGTTCTCCCGGGTCGGGATGAGCAGTTCTTC

D: -
size: -
V: TRBV6-5
J: TRBJ1-6
CDR3: CASRGLTYNSPLHF
DNA: TGTGCCAGCAGGGGCCTGACCTATAATTCACCCCTCCACTTT

D: TRBD2
size: -
V: TRBV4-1
J: TRBJ2-7
CDR3: CASSQVWEGPYEQYF
DNA: TGCGCCAGCAGCCAAGTTTGGGAGGGGCCCTACGAGCAGTACTTC

D: -
size: -
V: TRBV6-5
J: TRBJ2-7
CDR3: CASIEVTKNYEQYF
DNA: TGTGCCAGCATAGAAGTAACTAAAAACTACGAGCAGTACTTC

D: -
size: few
V: TRBV7-6
J: TRBJ1-6
CDR3: CASSLQGKGGSSPLHF
DNA: TGTGCCAGCAGCTTACAAGGGAAGGGGGGGAGCTCACCCCTCCACTTT

D: -
size: few
V: TRBV18
J: TRBJ2-3
CDR3: CASSPSREDTQYF
DNA: TGTGCCAGCTCACCTTCGCGGGAAGATACGCAGTATTTT

D: -
size: -
V: TRBV12-5
J: TRBJ1-3
CDR3: CASALSGNTIYF
DNA: TGTGCTAGTGCCCTCTCTGGAAACACCATATATTTT

D: TRBD1
size: -
V: TRBV2
J: TRBJ1-2
CDR3: CASSQDRVYGYTF
DNA: TGTGCCAGCAGTCAGGACAGGGTTTATGGCTACACCTTC

D: -
size: -
V: TRBV6-6
J: TRBJ1-2
CDR3: CASSLWGRVGYNYGYTF
DNA: TGTGCCAGCAGTCTCTGGGGGAGGGTTGGTTATAACTATGGCTACACCTTC

D: TRBD1
size: -
V: TRBV6-5
J: TRBJ2-7
CDR3: CASSTGTGLRYEQYF
DNA: TGTGCCAGCAGCACCGGGACAGGGCTCCGCTACGAGCAGTACTTC

D: -
size: -
V: TRBV19
J: TRBJ2-1
CDR3: CASSMGDEQFF
DNA: TGTGCCAGTAGTATGGGGGATGAGCAGTTCTTC

D: -
size: -
V: TRBV12-3/TRBV12-4
J: TRBJ1-2
CDR3: CASRENSGYTF
DNA: TGTGCCAGCAGAGAGAATAGTGGCTACACCTTC

D: TRBD1
size: -
V: TRBV10-3
J: TRBJ1-2
CDR3: CAISEPYRGLTANYGYTF
DNA: TGTGCCATCAGTGAGCCGTACAGGGGGCTCACAGCTAACTATGGCTACACCTTC

D: -
size: once
V: TRBV6-1
J: TRBJ1-5
CDR3: CASSEAEIMFNQPQHF
DNA: TGTGCCAGCAGTGAAGCCGAAATCATGTTCAATCAGCCCCAGCATTTT

D: -
size: -
V: TRBV11-2
J: TRBJ2-7
CDR3: CASSLGPRPETYEQYF
DNA: TGTGCCAGCAGCTTAGGCCCCCGACCAGAGACCTACGAGCAGTACTTC

D: -
size: -
V: TRBV13
J: TRBJ2-4
CDR3: CASSSNPAAEQYF
DNA: TGTGCCAGCAGCTCCAACCCGGCGGCTGAGCAGTACTTC

D: TRBD1
size: -
V: TRBV28
J: TRBJ1-1
CDR3: CASSHGTGVEAFF
DNA: TGTGCCAGCAGTCACGGGACAGGGGTTGAAGCTTTCTTT

D: TRBD2
size: -
V: TRBV7-9
J: TRBJ2-1
CDR3: CASSSRRGKGNEQFF
DNA: TGTGCCAGCAGCTCGCGGCGGGGGAAAGGGAATGAGCAGTTCTTC

D: -
size: -
V: TRBV30
J: TRBJ2-1
CDR3: CAWSGARDEQFF
DNA: TGTGCCTGGAGCGGGGCACGAGATGAGCAGTTCTTC

D: -
size: -
V: TRBV25-1
J: TRBJ1-4
CDR3: CASSDPGLGEKLFF
DNA: TGTGCCAGCAGTGACCCGGGCCTAGGGGAAAAACTGTTTTTT

D: TRBD1
size: -
V: TRBV11-2
J: TRBJ1-2
CDR3: CASSHRGWADGYTF
DNA: TGTGCCAGCAGCCACAGGGGTTGGGCTGATGGCTACACCTTC

D: -
size: -
V: TRBV7-9
J: TRBJ2-7
CDR3: CASSPEPGEQYF
DNA: TGTGCCAGCAGCCCGGAGCCAGGCGAGCAGTACTTC

D: -
size: once
V: TRBV7-3
J: TRBJ1-6
CDR3: CASSQRGASSPLHF
DNA: TGTGCCAGCAGCCAAAGGGGGGCAAGTTCACCCCTCCACTTT

D: TRBD1
size: once
V: TRBV18
J: TRBJ2-7
CDR3: CASSPLMGQGKRAYEQYF
DNA: TGTGCCAGCTCACCACTTATGGGACAGGGGAAAAGGGCCTACGAGCAGTACTTC

D: TRBD1
size: -
V: TRBV6-5
J: TRBJ1-6
CDR3: CASSFWDSGSPLHF
DNA: TGTGCCAGCAGTTTTTGGGACAGTGGTTCACCCCTCCACTTT

D: -
size: -
V: TRBV5-1
J: TRBJ1-2
CDR3: CASSKDSGGSYTF
DNA: TGCGCCAGCAGCAAGGACAGCGGGGGTAGCTACACCTTC

D: TRBD2
size: -
V: TRBV20-1
J: TRBJ2-1
CDR3: CSASTGTRAYNEQFF
DNA: TGCAGTGCTAGTACCGGGACTAGAGCCTACAATGAGCAGTTCTTC

D: TRBD2
size: once
V: TRBV18
J: TRBJ2-1
CDR3: CASSTTSGGRGEQFF
DNA: TGTGCCAGCTCTACGACTAGCGGGGGCCGGGGTGAGCAGTTCTTC

D: -
size: -
V: TRBV18
J: TRBJ1-2
CDR3: CASSPDIGPTYGYTF
DNA: TGTGCCAGCTCACCAGATATAGGGCCGACCTATGGCTACACCTTC

D: -
size: -
V: TRBV14
J: TRBJ2-3
CDR3: CASSQANTPWTQYF
DNA: TGTGCCAGCAGCCAAGCGAACACCCCGTGGACGCAGTATTTT

D: -
size: -
V: TRBV1
J: TRBJ2-2
CDR3: CTSSPGLAGNTGELFF
DNA: TGCACCAGCAGCCCCGGACTAGCGGGGAACACCGGGGAGCTGTTTTTT

D: -
size: -
V: TRBV14
J: TRBJ2-1
CDR3: CASSQAPSGTTRNNEQFF
DNA: TGTGCCAGCAGCCAAGCCCCCTCCGGGACGACCAGAAACAATGAGCAGTTCTTC

D: -
size: -
V: TRBV7-9
J: TRBJ1-1
CDR3: CASSRGQKGTEAFF
DNA: TGTGCCAGCAGCCGCGGACAGAAGGGAACTGAAGCTTTCTTT

D: -
size: -
V: TRBV18
J: TRBJ2-7
CDR3: CASSPSGLQAYEQYF
DNA: TGTGCCAGCTCACCATCCGGCCTCCAAGCCTACGAGCAGTACTTC